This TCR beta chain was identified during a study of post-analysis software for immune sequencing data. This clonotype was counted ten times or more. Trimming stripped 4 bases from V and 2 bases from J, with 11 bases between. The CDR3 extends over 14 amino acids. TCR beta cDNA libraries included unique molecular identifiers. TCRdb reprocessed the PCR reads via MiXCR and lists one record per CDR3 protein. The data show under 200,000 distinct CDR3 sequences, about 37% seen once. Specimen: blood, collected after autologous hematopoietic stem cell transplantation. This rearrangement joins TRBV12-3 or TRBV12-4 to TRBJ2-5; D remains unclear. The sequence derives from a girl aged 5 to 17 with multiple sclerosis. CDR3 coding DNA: TGTGCCAGCAGTTACCCGACTGGTCAAGAGACCCAGTACTTC. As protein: CASSYPTGQETQYF.